This T cell receptor (beta chain) emerged from a study of cytomegalovirus exposure and HLA in healthy donors. As for this clone: Its cognate antigen is unknown.

V lost 3 bases and J 5 bases, leaving 8 bases between the germline ends. CDR1 is DFQATT and CDR2 is SNEGSKA in the germline V gene (reference sequence). This CDR3 has 11 amino acids. PCR used 60 Vbeta primers and 13 Jbeta primers. Sequencing was performed with immunoSEQ multiplex PCR; in TCRdb, only in-frame clones are kept and a portion is missing. The sample includes fewer than 200,000 clones, 82% seen only once; the top ten take more than 0.4%. Study-wide results and limits: Among the sequence variants, a highly shared cluster was likely an artifact of sequencing. Associated with HLA alleles at 0.05 false discovery rate in a later analysis were 16,951 TCR beta sequences. Across donors, presence/absence analyses took sequencing depth to be roughly uniform.

The clonotype comes from a woman aged 45-60 years in good health and CMV-seronegative. The sequenced material came from PBMCs. The genes are TRBV20-1 and TRBJ2-7, with D uncertain. The CDR3 region is CSARIVDEQYF. The CDR3 coding sequence is TGCAGTGCTAGGATCGTAGACGAGCAGTACTTC.